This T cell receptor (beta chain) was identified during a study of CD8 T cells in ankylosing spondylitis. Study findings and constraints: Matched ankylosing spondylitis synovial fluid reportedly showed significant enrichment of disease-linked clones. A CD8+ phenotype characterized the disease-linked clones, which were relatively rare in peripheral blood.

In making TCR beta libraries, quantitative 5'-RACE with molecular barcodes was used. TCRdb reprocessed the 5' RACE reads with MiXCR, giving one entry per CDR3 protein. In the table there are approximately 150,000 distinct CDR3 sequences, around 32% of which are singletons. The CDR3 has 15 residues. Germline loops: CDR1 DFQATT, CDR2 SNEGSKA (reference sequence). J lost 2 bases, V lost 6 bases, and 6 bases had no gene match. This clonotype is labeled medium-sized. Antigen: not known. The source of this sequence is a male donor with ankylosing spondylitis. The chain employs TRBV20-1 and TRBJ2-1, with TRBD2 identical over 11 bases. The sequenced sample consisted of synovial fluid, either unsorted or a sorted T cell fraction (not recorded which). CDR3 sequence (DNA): TGCAGTGCCAGGACTAGCGGGTCTACCTACAATGAGCAGTTCTTC. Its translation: CSARTSGSTYNEQFF.